The clone carrying this T cell receptor beta chain was counted ten times or more. What it recognizes is unknown. This CDR3 spans 15 amino acids. Losses at the gene ends were 3 bases for V and 4 bases for J; bases not matched to a gene: 8. Germline values: CDR1 MDHEN, CDR2 SYDVKM. The data stem from a study of T cells in Graves' hyperthyroidism and ophthalmopathy. The investigators amplified TCR beta CDR3 regions from RNA transcripts. First-round RT-PCR of the TCR CDR3 relied on the HTBI primer set. A single record per CDR3 protein comes from TCRdb applying MiXCR to the multiplex PCR reads. Here the sample spans a few hundred thousand distinct CDR3 sequences, roughly 18% being singletons. Study-wide results and limits: Also found in blood were most expanded thyroid clonotypes above 0.001.

The clonotype originates from a man aged 18-30 years with Graves' ophthalmopathy. Sequenced sample: blood. The gene calls are TRBV28 and TRBJ1-2, with 7 bases aligning to TRBD1. The CDR3 DNA follows: TGTGCCAGCAGTTTCCCCCCGGGACAGTCCTATGGCTACACCTTC. Translated: CASSFPPGQSYGYTF.